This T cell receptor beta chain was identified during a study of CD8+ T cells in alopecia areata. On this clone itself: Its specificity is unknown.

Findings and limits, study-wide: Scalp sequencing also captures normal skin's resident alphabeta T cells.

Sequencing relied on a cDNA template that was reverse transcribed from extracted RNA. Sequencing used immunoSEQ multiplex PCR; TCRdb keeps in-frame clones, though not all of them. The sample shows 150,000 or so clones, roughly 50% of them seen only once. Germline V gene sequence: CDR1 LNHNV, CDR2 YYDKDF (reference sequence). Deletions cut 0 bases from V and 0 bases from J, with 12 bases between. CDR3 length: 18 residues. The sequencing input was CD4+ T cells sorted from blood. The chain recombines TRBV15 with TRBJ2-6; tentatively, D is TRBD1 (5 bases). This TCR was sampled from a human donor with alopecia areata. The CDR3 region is CATSRDDRFISGANVLTF. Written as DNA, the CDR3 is TGTGCCACCAGCAGAGATGACAGATTTATCTCTGGGGCCAACGTCCTGACTTTC.